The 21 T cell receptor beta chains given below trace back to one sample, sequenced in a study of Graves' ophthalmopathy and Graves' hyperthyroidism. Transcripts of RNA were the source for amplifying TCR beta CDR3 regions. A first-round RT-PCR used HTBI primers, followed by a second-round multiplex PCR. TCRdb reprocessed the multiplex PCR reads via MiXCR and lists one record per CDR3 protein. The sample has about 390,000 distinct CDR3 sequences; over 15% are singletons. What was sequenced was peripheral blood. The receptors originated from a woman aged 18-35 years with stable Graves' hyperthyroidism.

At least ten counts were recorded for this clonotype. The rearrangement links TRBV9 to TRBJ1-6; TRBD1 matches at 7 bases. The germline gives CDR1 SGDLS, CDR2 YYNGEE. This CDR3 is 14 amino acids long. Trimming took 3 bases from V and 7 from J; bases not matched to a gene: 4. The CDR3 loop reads CASSGGQPNSPLHF. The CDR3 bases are TGTGCCAGCAGCGGGGGACAGCCAAATTCACCCCTCCACTTT.

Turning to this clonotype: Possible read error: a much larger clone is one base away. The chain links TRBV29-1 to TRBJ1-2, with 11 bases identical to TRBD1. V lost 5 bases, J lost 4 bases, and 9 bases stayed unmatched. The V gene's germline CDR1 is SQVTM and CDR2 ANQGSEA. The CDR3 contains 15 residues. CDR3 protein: CSVRNRDRGIYGYTF. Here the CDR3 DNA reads TGCAGCGTTAGAAACCGGGACAGGGGGATCTATGGCTACACCTTC.

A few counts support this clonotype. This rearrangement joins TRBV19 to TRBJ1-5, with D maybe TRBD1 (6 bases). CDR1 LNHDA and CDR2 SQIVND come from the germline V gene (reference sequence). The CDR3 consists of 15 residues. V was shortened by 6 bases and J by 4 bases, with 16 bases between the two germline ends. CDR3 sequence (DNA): TGTGCCAGTAGGGTGTCCAGGGGCCCTAATCAGCCCCAGCATTTT. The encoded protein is CASRVSRGPNQPQHF.

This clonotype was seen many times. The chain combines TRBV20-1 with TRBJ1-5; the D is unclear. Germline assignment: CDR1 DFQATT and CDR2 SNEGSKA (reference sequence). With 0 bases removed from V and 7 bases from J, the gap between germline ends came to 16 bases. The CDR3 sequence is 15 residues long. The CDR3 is CSARDQYRAGQPQHF. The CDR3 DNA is TGCAGTGCTAGAGATCAATACCGGGCTGGCCAGCCCCAGCATTTT.

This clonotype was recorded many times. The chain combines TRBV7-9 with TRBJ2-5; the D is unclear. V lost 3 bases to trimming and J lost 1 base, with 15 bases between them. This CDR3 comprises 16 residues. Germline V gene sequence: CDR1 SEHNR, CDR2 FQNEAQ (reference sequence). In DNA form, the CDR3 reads TGTGCCAGCAGCTTCTCTATGGGAAGAATCCAAGAGACCCAGTACTTC. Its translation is CASSFSMGRIQETQYF.

The CDR3 DNA reads TGTGCCAGCAGTTACGAGGGGACAGGGTACTCACCCCTCCACTTT. Its translation is CASSYEGTGYSPLHF. The chain couples TRBV6-2 or TRBV6-3 to TRBJ1-6; 9 positions match TRBD1. This CDR3 is built from 15 residues. J lost 10 bases, V lost 2 bases, and 6 bases had no gene match. The germline gives CDR1 MNHEY, CDR2 SVGEGT.

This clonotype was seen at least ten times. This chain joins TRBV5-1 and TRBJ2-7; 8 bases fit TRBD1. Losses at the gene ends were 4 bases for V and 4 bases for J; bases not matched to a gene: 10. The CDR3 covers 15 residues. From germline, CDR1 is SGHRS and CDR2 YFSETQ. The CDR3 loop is CASSILTGAEYEQYF. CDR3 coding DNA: TGCGCCAGCAGCATACTGACAGGGGCGGAGTACGAGCAGTACTTC. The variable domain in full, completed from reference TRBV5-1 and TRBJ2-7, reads KAGVTQTPRYLIKTRGQQVTLSCSPISGHRSVSWYQQTPGQGLQFLFEYFSETQRNKGNFPGRFSGRQFSNSRSEMNVSTLELGDSALYLCASSILTGAEYEQYFGPGTRLTVT.

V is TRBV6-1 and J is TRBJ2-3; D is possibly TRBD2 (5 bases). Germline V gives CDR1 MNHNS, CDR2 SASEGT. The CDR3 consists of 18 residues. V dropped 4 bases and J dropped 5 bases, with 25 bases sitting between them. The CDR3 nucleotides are TGTGCCAGCAGTGCCAGCGGATCGGGCCCACACGTGGTAGATACGCAGTATTTT. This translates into CASSASGSGPHVVDTQYF.

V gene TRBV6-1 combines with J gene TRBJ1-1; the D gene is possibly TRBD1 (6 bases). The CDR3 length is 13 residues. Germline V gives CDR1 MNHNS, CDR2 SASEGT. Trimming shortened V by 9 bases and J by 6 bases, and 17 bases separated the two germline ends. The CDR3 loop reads CASKLTGSAEAFF. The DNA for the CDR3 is TGTGCCAGTAAACTTACAGGGTCGGCTGAAGCTTTCTTT.

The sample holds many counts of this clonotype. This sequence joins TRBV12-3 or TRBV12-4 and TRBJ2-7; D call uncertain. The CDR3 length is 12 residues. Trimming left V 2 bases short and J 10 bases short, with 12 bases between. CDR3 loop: CASSLTAAFQYF. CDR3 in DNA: TGTGCCAGCAGTTTAACGGCAGCCTTCCAGTACTTC.

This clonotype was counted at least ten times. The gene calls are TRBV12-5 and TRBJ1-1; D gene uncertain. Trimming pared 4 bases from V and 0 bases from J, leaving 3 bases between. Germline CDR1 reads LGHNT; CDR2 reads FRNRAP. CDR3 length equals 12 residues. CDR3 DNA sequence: TGTGCTAGTGGTTATCTGAACACTGAAGCTTTCTTT. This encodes CASGYLNTEAFF.

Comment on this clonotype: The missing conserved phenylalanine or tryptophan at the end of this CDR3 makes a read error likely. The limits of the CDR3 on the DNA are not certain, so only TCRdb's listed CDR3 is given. The CDR3 loop reads CSATPKGVGLNTEACL. The chain couples TRBV20-1 to TRBJ1-1; TRBD1 was called by the table and not checked on the DNA. Counting both end residues, the CDR3 totals 16 amino acids. CDR1 and CDR2 from the germline V gene are DFQATT and SNEGSKA (reference sequence).

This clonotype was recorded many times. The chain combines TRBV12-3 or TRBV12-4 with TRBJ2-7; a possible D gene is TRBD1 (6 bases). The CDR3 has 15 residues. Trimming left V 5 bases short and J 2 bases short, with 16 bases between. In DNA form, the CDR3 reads TGTGCCAGCAGTGTCAGCAGCAGGGGTACCTACGAGCAGTACTTC. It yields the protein CASSVSSRGTYEQYF.

CDR3 in DNA: TGTGCCAGCAGTTTAAGACAGGTAGAGACCCAGTACTTC. Translation: CASSLRQVETQYF. This chain joins TRBV28 and TRBJ2-5; TRBD1 is a possible D gene (6 bases). V dropped 2 bases and J dropped 4 bases, with 8 bases sitting between them. The germline V gene has CDR1 MDHEN and CDR2 SYDVKM. CDR3 length equals 13 residues.

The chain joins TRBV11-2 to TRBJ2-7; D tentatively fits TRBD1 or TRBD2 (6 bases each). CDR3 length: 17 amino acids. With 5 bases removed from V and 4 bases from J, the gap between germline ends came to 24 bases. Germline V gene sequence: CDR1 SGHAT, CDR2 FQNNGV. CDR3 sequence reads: CASSPQVRGPSFYEQYF. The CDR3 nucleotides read TGTGCCAGCAGCCCCCAGGTCCGGGGGCCGTCCTTTTACGAGCAGTACTTC.

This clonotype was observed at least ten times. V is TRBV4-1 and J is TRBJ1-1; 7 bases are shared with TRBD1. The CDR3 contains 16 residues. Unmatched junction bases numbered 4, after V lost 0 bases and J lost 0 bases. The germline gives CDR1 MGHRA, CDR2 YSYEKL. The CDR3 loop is CASSQDPGGMNTEAFF. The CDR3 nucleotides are TGCGCCAGCAGCCAAGACCCAGGGGGTATGAACACTGAAGCTTTCTTT.

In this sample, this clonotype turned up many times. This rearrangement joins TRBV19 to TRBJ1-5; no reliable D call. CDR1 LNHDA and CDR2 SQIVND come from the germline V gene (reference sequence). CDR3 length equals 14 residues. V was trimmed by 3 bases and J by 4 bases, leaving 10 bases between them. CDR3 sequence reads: CASSIEGLNQPQHF. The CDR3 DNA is TGTGCCAGTAGTATTGAAGGGTTGAATCAGCCCCAGCATTTT.

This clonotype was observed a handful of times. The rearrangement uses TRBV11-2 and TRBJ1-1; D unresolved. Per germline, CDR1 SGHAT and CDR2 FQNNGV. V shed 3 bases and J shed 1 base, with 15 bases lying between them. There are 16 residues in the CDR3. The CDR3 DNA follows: TGTGCCAGCAGCTTTGAGGCAATTCCCAAGAACACTGAAGCTTTCTTT. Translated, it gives CASSFEAIPKNTEAFF.

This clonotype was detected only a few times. The CDR3 is CASSLDPSRKDTGELFF. In DNA form, the CDR3 reads TGCGCCAGCAGCCTCGACCCCTCCCGAAAGGACACCGGGGAGCTGTTTTTT. This chain links TRBV5-1 with TRBJ2-2; no reliable D call. Germline assignment: CDR1 SGHRS and CDR2 YFSETQ. Trimming took off 4 bases at V and 3 bases at J, with 19 bases between the two ends. The CDR3 runs to 17 residues.

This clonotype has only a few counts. Here the CDR3 reads CAWRPTRRTEAFF. The CDR3 DNA reads as TGTGCCTGGAGACCTACAAGAAGGACTGAAGCTTTCTTT. J is TRBJ1-1 and V is TRBV30, with D unresolved. The germline CDR1 and CDR2 sequences are GTSNPN and SVGIG (reference sequence). The CDR3 totals 13 residues. Deletions cut 3 bases from V and 5 bases from J, with 13 bases between. Complete variable domain (other parts from reference TRBV30 and TRBJ1-1): SQTIHQWPATLVQPVGSPLSLECTVEGTSNPNLYWYRQAAGRGLQLLFYSVGIGQISSEVPQNLSASRPQDRQFILSSKKLLLSDSGFYLCAWRPTRRTEAFFGQGTRLTVV.

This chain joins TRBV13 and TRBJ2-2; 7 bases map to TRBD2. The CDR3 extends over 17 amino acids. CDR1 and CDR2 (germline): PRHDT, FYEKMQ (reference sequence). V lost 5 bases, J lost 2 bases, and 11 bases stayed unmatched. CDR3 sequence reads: CASSDVKLAPNTGELFF. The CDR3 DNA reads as TGTGCCAGCAGCGACGTAAAACTAGCGCCCAACACCGGGGAGCTGTTTTTT.